The 5 T cell receptor beta chains listed next were all sequenced from one sample in a study of cytomegalovirus exposure and HLA in healthy donors. This PCR relied on a set of 60 Vbeta primers and 13 Jbeta primers. The protocol was immunoSEQ multiplex PCR, while the TCRdb copy is restricted to in-frame clones and leaves out a portion. The sample includes 100,000 to 150,000 clones, roughly 74% of them seen just once. Sample: PBMCs. The source of these receptors is a middle-aged man in good health and CMV-seropositive.

This chain joins TRBV12-5 and TRBJ1-1; TRBD1 matches 7 bases. CDR1 and CDR2 (germline): LGHNT, FRNRAP. The J segment lost 2 bases and the V segment lost 6 bases, leaving 18 bases of the junction unmatched. This CDR3 is 18 amino acids long. CDR3 sequence (DNA): TGTGCTAGTGGCTCGGGACAGCGAAACCTCAGGGGAAACACTGAAGCTTTCTTT. This codes for CASGSGQRNLRGNTEAFF.

The chain links TRBV5-6 to TRBJ1-5; 8 nucleotides agree with TRBD1. V shed 2 bases and J 14 bases; nucleotides not matched to a gene: 12. CDR3 length: 14 residues. Per germline, CDR1 SGHDT and CDR2 YYEEEE. In DNA, the CDR3 is TGTGCCAGCAGCTTTGGAGACAGGGGTCGTCCGAAGCATTTT. It codes for CASSFGDRGRPKHF. Filled out from reference TRBV5-6 and TRBJ1-5, the complete variable domain reads DAGVTQSPTHLIKTRGQQVTLRCSPKSGHDTVSWYQQALGQGPQFIFQYYEEEERQRGNFPDRFSGHQFPNYSSELNVNALLLGDSALYLCASSFGDRGRPKHFGDGTRLSIL.

This clone was seen just once. The chain links TRBV4-1 to TRBJ2-1; TRBD2 agrees at 10 bases. Germline loops: CDR1 MGHRA, CDR2 YSYEKL. V gave up 1 base and J gave up 9 bases; unmatched junction bases: 12. CDR3 length equals 17 residues. CDR3 protein: CASSQVRTSGISTEQFF. CDR3 nucleotide sequence: TGCGCCAGCAGCCAAGTACGTACTAGCGGGATTTCGACTGAGCAGTTCTTC.

This chain connects TRBV7-9 to TRBJ1-1; D remains unclear. The V and J ends lost 1 base and 0 bases respectively, with 15 bases between them. The CDR3 is 17 amino acids. CDR1 is SEHNR, CDR2 FQNEAQ, per germline (reference sequence). The CDR3 spells CASSLVLAGVMNTEAFF. CDR3 sequence (DNA): TGTGCCAGCAGCTTAGTTCTGGCAGGCGTCATGAACACTGAAGCTTTCTTT.

The chain combines TRBV7-6 with TRBJ1-2; no reliable D call. Trimming took 1 base from V and 2 from J, leaving 5 bases between them. Germline assignment: CDR1 SGHVS and CDR2 FNYEAQ. The CDR3 sequence is 13 residues long. The CDR3 here is CASSLVSNYGYTF. The CDR3 DNA is TGTGCCAGCAGCTTAGTCTCCAACTATGGCTACACCTTC. The full variable domain, rest sourced from reference TRBV7-6 and TRBJ1-2, is GAGVSQSPRYKVTKRGQDVALRCDPISGHVSLYWYRQALGQGPEFLTYFNYEAQQDKSGLPNDRFSAERPEGSISTLTIQRTEQRDSAMYRCASSLVSNYGYTFGSGTRLTVV.